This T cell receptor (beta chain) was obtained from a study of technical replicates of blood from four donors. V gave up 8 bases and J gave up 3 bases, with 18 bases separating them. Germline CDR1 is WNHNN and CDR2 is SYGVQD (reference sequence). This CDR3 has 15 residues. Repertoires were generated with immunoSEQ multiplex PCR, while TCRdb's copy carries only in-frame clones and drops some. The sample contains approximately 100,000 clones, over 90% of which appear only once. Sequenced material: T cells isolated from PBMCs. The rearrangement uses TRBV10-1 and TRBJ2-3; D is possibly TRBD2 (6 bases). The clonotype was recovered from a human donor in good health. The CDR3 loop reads CASGSGDVRTDTQYF. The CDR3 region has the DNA TGCGCCAGCGGGTCGGGAGATGTTCGGACAGATACGCAGTATTTT.